These 8 T cell receptor beta chains were sequenced from one sample in a study of regulatory T cells in long-lasting Graves disease. TCR beta libraries were built with iRepertoire HTBI primers and Arm-PCR of CDR3 regions. MiXCR was run by TCRdb on the multiplex PCR reads, yielding one entry per CDR3 protein. The table records approximately 400,000 distinct CDR3 sequences, about 16% of them present only once. Documented time point: newly diagnosed GD, antithyroid drugs for less than 3 months. PBMC-extracted RNA yielded the TCR library. The specimen was peripheral blood mononuclear cells (PBMCs), collected at new diagnosis, from a patient treated with antithyroid drugs. The receptors originated from a female donor with Graves disease.

In this sample, this clonotype turned up many times. The CDR3 DNA sequence: TGTGCCACCAGTGACCGACGGGAAGCCCAAGAGACCCAGTACTTC. Its protein product is CATSDRREAQETQYF. The chain carries TRBV24-1 and TRBJ2-5, with D possibly matching TRBD2 (5 bases). V was shortened by 4 bases and J by 1 base, with 12 bases between the two germline ends. The CDR3 is made up of 15 amino acids. Germline V gene sequence: CDR1 KGHDR, CDR2 SFDVKD.

This clonotype was seen ten or more times. V and J are TRBV3-1 and TRBJ2-3; TRBD2 matches 12 bases. V was pared by 0 bases and J by 2 bases, with 9 bases of the junction left unmatched. CDR1 is LGHDT and CDR2 is YNNKEL in the germline V gene (reference sequence). This CDR3 is built from 19 residues. CDR3 in amino acids: CASSQDSSGRAISTDTQYF. Here the CDR3 DNA reads TGTGCCAGCAGCCAAGATTCTAGCGGGAGGGCCATCTCCACAGATACGCAGTATTTT.

V and J are TRBV6-9 and TRBJ1-2; TRBD1 matches 10 bases. J lost 4 bases, V lost 3 bases, and 5 bases had no gene match. This CDR3 spans 15 amino acids. From germline, CDR1 is MNHGY and CDR2 SVAAGI. The CDR3 DNA is TGTGCCAGCAGTTACTCTGGGACAGGGGTCTATGGCTACACCTTC. Protein product: CASSYSGTGVYGYTF.

The sample holds a few counts of this clonotype. J is TRBJ2-1 and V is TRBV18; 11 nucleotides match TRBD2. CDR1 and CDR2 (germline): KGHSH, LQKENI. This CDR3 contains 15 residues. J gave up 8 bases and V 1 base, and 4 bases lay outside the gene matches. CDR3 loop: CASSPLGLAGDEQFF. CDR3 in DNA: TGTGCCAGCTCACCACTAGGACTAGCGGGTGATGAGCAGTTCTTC.

This clonotype was found many times. V is TRBV11-2 and J is TRBJ2-3; 9 nucleotides line up with TRBD1. The CDR3 is 16 residues long. V lost 5 bases to trimming and J lost 4 bases; unmatched junction nucleotides: 10. The germline V gene has CDR1 SGHAT and CDR2 FQNNGV. The CDR3 loop reads CASSPRDRARPDTQYF. As DNA, the CDR3 is TGTGCCAGCAGCCCCAGGGACAGGGCGAGGCCAGATACGCAGTATTTT.

There are many counts of this clonotype. The gene calls are TRBV28 and TRBJ2-5; D remains unclear. V dropped 1 base and J dropped 5 bases, with 11 bases sitting between them. The CDR3 runs 14 residues. Germline CDR1 MDHEN, CDR2 SYDVKM. The CDR3 nucleotides read TGTGCCAGCAGTTTATTCCCATTGGCGGAGACCCAGTACTTC. As protein: CASSLFPLAETQYF. Filled out from reference TRBV28 and TRBJ2-5, the complete variable domain reads DVKVTQSSRYLVKRTGEKVFLECVQDMDHENMFWYRQDPGLGLRLIYFSYDVKMKEKGDIPEGYSVSREKKERFSLILESASTNQTSMYLCASSLFPLAETQYFGPGTRLLVL.

The sample holds many counts of this clonotype. No DNA is shown, since the ends of the CDR3 on it are uncertain; the CDR3 is the one TCRdb lists. This chain uses TRBV6-2 or TRBV6-3 with TRBJ2-3; the D call in the table, TRBD1, was not verified against the DNA. The CDR3 is 16 amino acids long, termini counted. Per the germline V gene, CDR1 is MNHEY and CDR2 is SVGEGT. CDR3 residues: CASSSSDRGRGDTQYF.

This sequence joins TRBV10-3 and TRBJ2-1, with 14 nucleotides matching TRBD2. Per the germline V gene, CDR1 is ENHRY and CDR2 is SYGVKD. With V trimmed by 4 bases and J by 7 bases, 21 bases remained unmatched. The CDR3 sequence is 21 residues long. The CDR3 here is CAISGPSSGTSGGLGINEQFF. The CDR3 DNA reads TGTGCCATCAGTGGCCCTTCTTCCGGGACTAGCGGGGGCTTGGGCATTAATGAGCAGTTCTTC.